The clone carrying this T cell receptor (beta chain) was observed many times. Its antigen is unidentified. The V end was cut by 2 bases, the J end by 4 bases, with 8 bases between. The CDR3 is 13 residues long. Germline CDR1 KGHSH, CDR2 LQKENI. The data originate from a study of T cells in Graves' hyperthyroidism and ophthalmopathy. General study findings and limits: Blood samples included most of the expanded thyroid clonotypes exceeding 0.001.

The investigators amplified TCR beta CDR3 regions from RNA transcripts. HTBI primers were used for first-round RT-PCR of the TCR CDR3. TCRdb re-analysed the multiplex PCR reads in MiXCR, keeping a single row per CDR3 protein. The table includes fewer than 550,000 distinct CDR3 sequences, more than 15% detected once. The clonotype was recovered from a woman aged 18-29 years with Graves' hyperthyroidism. Material for sequencing was blood. J is TRBJ1-2 and V is TRBV18, with D hard to call. CDR3 in DNA: TGTGCCAGCTCACCATCTTTTGGCTATGGCTACACCTTC. The encoded protein is CASSPSFGYGYTF.